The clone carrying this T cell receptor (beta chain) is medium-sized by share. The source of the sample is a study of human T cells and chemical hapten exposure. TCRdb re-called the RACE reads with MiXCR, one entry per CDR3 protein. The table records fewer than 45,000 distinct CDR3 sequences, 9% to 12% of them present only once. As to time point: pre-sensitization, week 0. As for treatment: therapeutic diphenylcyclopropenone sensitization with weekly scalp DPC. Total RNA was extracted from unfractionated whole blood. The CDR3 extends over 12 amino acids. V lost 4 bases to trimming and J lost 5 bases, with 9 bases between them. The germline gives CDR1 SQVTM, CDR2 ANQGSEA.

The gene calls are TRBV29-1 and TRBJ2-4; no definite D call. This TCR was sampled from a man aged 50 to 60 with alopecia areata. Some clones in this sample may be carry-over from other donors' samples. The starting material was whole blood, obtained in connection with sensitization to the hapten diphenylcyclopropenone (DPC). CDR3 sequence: CSVGVGQNIQYF. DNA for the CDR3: TGCAGCGTTGGAGTCGGTCAAAACATTCAGTACTTC.